A selection of T cell receptor beta chains follows, all from one sample in a study of blood T cell repertoires in COVID-19. Produced via immunoSEQ multiplex PCR; TCRdb's table is partial and in-frame only. The table has about 400,000 clones, approximately 88% seen once. The sample was PBMCs or T cells enriched from blood (not recorded which). These receptors were collected from a woman under 40 with acute COVID-19. CDR3s include the opening cysteine and the closing phenylalanine or tryptophan. The D gene is left open where the match is weak. Clone size is shown for a subset of rows, as once, few, many or a class of expanded clone.

>-|TRBJ1-2|TRBV28|-
TGTGCCAGCAGTCCCAGGAGAGAGGGCTATGGCTACACCTTC
CASSPRREGYGYTF
>-|TRBJ1-3|TRBV7-9|-
TGTGCCAGCAGAGTTGAGGCCTCTGGAAACACCATATATTTT
CASRVEASGNTIYF
>TRBD1|TRBJ1-5|TRBV19|-
TGTGCCAGTAGTACGACAGGGGGCATCCAGCCCCAGCATTTT
CASSTTGGIQPQHF
>-|TRBJ1-6|TRBV10-2|-
TGCGCCAGCAGTGACGGGGACGGACTAAATTCACCCCTCCACTTT
CASSDGDGLNSPLHF
>-|TRBJ1-2|TRBV9|-
TGTGCCAGCAGCGCCGGTAACTATGGCTACACCTTC
CASSAGNYGYTF
>TRBD1|TRBJ1-4|TRBV7-8|-
TGTGCCAGCAGCCCATGGACAGGGAATAATGAAAAACTGTTTTTT
CASSPWTGNNEKLFF
>TRBD1|TRBJ2-2|TRBV5-1|-
TGCGCCAGCAGCTGGGACAGCACCGGGGAGCTGTTTTTT
CASSWDSTGELFF
>-|TRBJ2-7|TRBV5-1|-
TGCGCCAGCAGCTTGGAGGGGGCGGGGGAGCAGTACTTC
CASSLEGAGEQYF
>-|TRBJ1-3|TRBV10-3|-
TGTGCCATCAGTAAGTTTACAAACTCTGGAAACACCATATATTTT
CAISKFTNSGNTIYF
>-|TRBJ2-3|TRBV6-4|-
TGTGCCAGCAGTGACTTCGGCACAGATACGCAGTATTTT
CASSDFGTDTQYF
>-|TRBJ2-7|TRBV30|-
TGTGCCTGGAGCCCCACGTGGGCGGGGCGAAAGTACTTC
CAWSPTWAGRKYF
>TRBD1|TRBJ2-3|TRBV7-6|-
TGTGCCAGCAGCTTAAGTCGTACGGACAGGGGGGCAGATACGCAGTATTTT
CASSLSRTDRGADTQYF
>TRBD1|TRBJ1-6|TRBV5-8|-
TGTGCCAGCAGCAAATTGGGTGGGACAGGCCGGAATTCACCCCTCCACTTT
CASSKLGGTGRNSPLHF
>TRBD1|TRBJ1-1|TRBV7-7|-
TGTGCCAGCAGCCCAGCCGTCCCGGGACAGGGAGCTGAAGCTTTCTTT
CASSPAVPGQGAEAFF
>-|TRBJ2-7|TRBV6-2/TRBV6-3|-
TGTGCCAGCAGTTACGGGCCCCCGGGACAAATTTCCTACGAGCAGTACTTC
CASSYGPPGQISYEQYF
>-|TRBJ1-1|TRBV2|-
TGTGCCAGCAGTGACGGTGAGAACACTGAAGCTTTCTTT
CASSDGENTEAFF
>-|TRBJ2-3|TRBV3-1/TRBV3-2|-
TGTGCCAGCAGCCAGGGGAGGACAAAGGCCGCAGATACGCAGTATTTT
CASSQGRTKAADTQYF
>-|TRBJ2-7|TRBV5-1|-
TGCGCCAGCAGCTTGGGCCCGCAAGCAAGGGGCTCCTACGAGCAGTACTTC
CASSLGPQARGSYEQYF
>TRBD1|TRBJ2-7|TRBV7-2|-
TGTGCCAGCAGCCAAACCCCGACAGGGGGCAGAGACGAGCAGTACTTC
CASSQTPTGGRDEQYF
>TRBD1|TRBJ1-1|TRBV5-1|-
TGCGCCAGCAGCTCCTGGGGACAGAGGGGCACTGAAGCTTTCTTT
CASSSWGQRGTEAFF
>-|TRBJ1-1|TRBV4-3|once
TGCGCCAGCAGCCAAGGGGCGCAGGGATTCAGGAACACTGAAGCTTTCTTT
CASSQGAQGFRNTEAFF
>TRBD1|TRBJ1-2|TRBV27|once
TGTGCCAGCAGTTTATCGCCAGGGGGCTATGGCTACACCTTC
CASSLSPGGYGYTF
>-|TRBJ2-7|TRBV6-2/TRBV6-3|-
TGTGCCAGCAGTCGCCCCCGGGAGCAGTACTTC
CASSRPREQYF
>-|TRBJ2-7|TRBV28|-
TGTGCCAGCAGGTCCCAGGAATACGAGCAGTACTTC
CASRSQEYEQYF
>-|TRBJ1-6|TRBV20-1|-
TGCAGTGCTAGTCACGGGGTCGGTTCACCCCTCCACTTT
CSASHGVGSPLHF
>-|TRBJ1-2|TRBV6-5|-
TGTGCCAGCAGTTACTCGATATTAGCAGGGGCAGAGGGCTACACCTTC
CASSYSILAGAEGYTF
>-|TRBJ1-6|TRBV7-2|-
TGTGCCAGCAGCTTAGCAGGGGCGAGGAATTCACCCCTCCACTTT
CASSLAGARNSPLHF
>-|TRBJ2-2|TRBV30|-
TGTGCCTGGAGATGGGGGGAGAACACCGGGGAGCTGTTTTTT
CAWRWGENTGELFF
>-|TRBJ1-3|TRBV19|-
TGTGCCAGTAGTAACCAACAGGTGGCTTATGGAAACACCATATATTTT
CASSNQQVAYGNTIYF
>-|TRBJ1-6|TRBV4-1|-
TGCGCCAGCAGCCTATTTCTTAGTAGTTCACCCCTCCACTTT
CASSLFLSSSPLHF
>TRBD1|TRBJ2-7|TRBV6-5|-
TGTGCCAGCAGGCGGACAGGAGAAACCTACGAGCAGTACTTC
CASRRTGETYEQYF
>TRBD1|TRBJ1-4|TRBV2|-
TGTGCCAGCAGGGCCGGGACAGCGCTTGAAAAACTGTTTTTT
CASRAGTALEKLFF
>TRBD1|TRBJ1-4|TRBV18|-
TGTGCCAGCTCACCGGAGGGGGCTGGTCGAAAACTGTTTTTT
CASSPEGAGRKLFF
>-|TRBJ2-7|TRBV6-6|-
TGTGCCAGCAGCGTAGGGACAACCTACGAGCAGTACTTC
CASSVGTTYEQYF
>-|TRBJ1-1|TRBV13|-
TGTGCCAGCAGCTTAGGGGCACCACGTGAAGCTTTCTTT
CASSLGAPREAFF
>TRBD2|TRBJ2-3|TRBV10-2|once
TGCGCCAGCAGTGAGTCCCCAGCGGGGGCGGATACGCAGTATTTT
CASSESPAGADTQYF
>-|TRBJ2-7|TRBV19|-
TGTGCCAGTAGTCCGAGACAGGGAGGATCCTACGAGCAGTACTTC
CASSPRQGGSYEQYF
>-|TRBJ1-1|TRBV18|-
TGTGCCAGCTCACCAGAGGGGAACACTGAAGCTTTCTTT
CASSPEGNTEAFF
>-|TRBJ1-2|TRBV21-1|-
TGTGCCAGCAGCAACCGACAGGGGGCGCATGGCTACACCTTC
CASSNRQGAHGYTF
>TRBD1|TRBJ1-4|TRBV3-1/TRBV3-2|once
TGTGCCAGCAGCCTAAGGCAGGGGGTTGGTAATGAAAAACTGTTTTTT
CASSLRQGVGNEKLFF
>TRBD1|TRBJ2-7|TRBV27|-
TGTGCCAGCAGTTTACGGGACAGCAATTACGAGCAGTACTTC
CASSLRDSNYEQYF
>TRBD1|TRBJ2-7|TRBV5-6|-
TGTGCCAGCAGCTTGGATATAGGGGACAGCTCTAATCCGTACTTC
CASSLDIGDSSNPYF
>-|TRBJ1-3|TRBV30|-
TGTGCCTGGAAGGTAGCAGGGGCTGGAAACACCATATATTTT
CAWKVAGAGNTIYF
>-|TRBJ1-3|TRBV6-5|-
TGTGCCAGCAGTCCCCCCGCGGGGGAGTGGAACACCATATATTTT
CASSPPAGEWNTIYF
>TRBD2|TRBJ2-3|TRBV5-1|-
TGCGCCAGCAGCTTGTTGGGTAGCGGGGGGGCCCGTAGGTCAGATACGCAGTATTTT
CASSLLGSGGARRSDTQYF
>TRBD2|TRBJ2-7|TRBV4-2|once
TGTGCCAGCAGCCAAGCCGGGGGGTACTCCTACGAGCAGTACTTC
CASSQAGGYSYEQYF
>TRBD1|TRBJ1-2|TRBV4-1|-
TGCGCCAGCAGCCGAGTCCCGGACAGGGACTATGGCTACACCTTC
CASSRVPDRDYGYTF
>TRBD1|TRBJ2-7|TRBV5-6|-
TGTGCCAGCAGCCGGGACAGGGACGAGCAGTACTTC
CASSRDRDEQYF
>-|TRBJ2-1|TRBV28|-
TGTGCCAGCAGAACTACAGGTTTAGAGCAGTTCTTC
CASRTTGLEQFF
>TRBD1|TRBJ1-6|TRBV6-1|-
TGTGCCAGCAGTGAACTCGGAGACAGGGTTTCACCCCTCCACTTT
CASSELGDRVSPLHF
>-|TRBJ1-1|TRBV30|-
TGTGCCTGGAGTAATACAGAGAACACTGAAGCTTTCTTT
CAWSNTENTEAFF
>-|TRBJ2-7|TRBV6-5|-
TGTGCCAGCAGTTACTCGATGGGGGAGGTAACCTACGAGCAGTACTTC
CASSYSMGEVTYEQYF
>TRBD1|TRBJ2-4|TRBV6-6|-
TGTGCCACCCGGGACAGGGGAGCCAAAAACATTCAGTACTTC
CATRDRGAKNIQYF
>-|TRBJ1-6|TRBV4-1|-
TGCGCCAGCAGCCAAGAAGGAGGACAGAATAATTCACCCCTCCACTTT
CASSQEGGQNNSPLHF
>-|TRBJ1-5|TRBV9|-
TGTGCCAGCAGCACATATCCGGGACAGCCCCAGCATTTT
CASSTYPGQPQHF
>-|TRBJ1-3|TRBV7-3|-
TGTGCCAGCAGCTCCGGACCAGGGATTGGAAACACCATATATTTT
CASSSGPGIGNTIYF
>-|TRBJ1-1|TRBV6-6|-
TGTGCCAGCAGTAAGGACAGTTTGAACACTGAAGCTTTCTTT
CASSKDSLNTEAFF
>-|TRBJ2-6|TRBV24-1|few
TGTGCCACCAGTGATTTCCGGGGTCCCGGGGCCAACGTCCTGACTTTC
CATSDFRGPGANVLTF